These 18 T cell receptor beta chains share one sample of origin, sequenced in a study of shared clonotypes between healthy human individuals. Profiling relied on immunoSEQ multiplex PCR, and the TCRdb table lists in-frame clones only, not all of them. Of 330,000 or so clones listed, around 74% are singletons. Input material: memory CD4+ T cells sorted from blood. Subset of the sample: CD45RA-negative fraction. The receptors originated from a man younger than 45 in good health.

The chain uses TRBV6-1 and TRBJ1-2, with D tentatively TRBD1 (6 bases). This CDR3 has 15 residues. The V gene lost 7 bases and the J gene lost 3 bases, with 18 bases spanning the gap. Germline CDR1 MNHNS, CDR2 SASEGT. CDR3 protein: CASTLNRALDYGYTF. The CDR3 nucleotides are TGTGCCAGCACCCTGAACAGGGCCCTGGACTATGGCTACACCTTC.

This clone has at least ten counts. The chain joins TRBV7-2 to TRBJ2-3; the D is unclear. CDR1 and CDR2 from the germline V gene are SGHTA and FQGNSA. Deletions cut 3 bases from V and 0 bases from J, with 7 bases between. This CDR3 is built from 14 residues. CDR3 sequence reads: CASSFDASTDTQYF. The CDR3 bases are TGTGCCAGCAGCTTCGACGCAAGCACAGATACGCAGTATTTT.

The chain joins TRBV7-2 to TRBJ1-4; no definite D call. V lost 3 bases to trimming and J lost 7 bases, with 9 bases between them. The CDR3 is 13 residues long. Germline CDR1 SGHTA, CDR2 FQGNSA. CDR3 in DNA: TGTGCCAGCAGCTTCTCTGGGGTTGAAAAACTGTTTTTT. Its translation is CASSFSGVEKLFF.

J is TRBJ1-6 and V is TRBV6-5; no clear D. The V end lost 6 bases, the J end lost 1 base, and 7 bases lay between the germline ends. The CDR3 has 14 amino acids. Germline CDR1 is MNHEY and CDR2 is SVGAGI. The chain's CDR3 is CASSPGSYNSPLHF. CDR3 in DNA: TGTGCCAGCAGCCCGGGTTCCTATAATTCACCCCTCCACTTT.

The CDR3 DNA is TGCAGCGGCCGGAACCCCGGAAACACCATATATTTT. This gives the protein CSGRNPGNTIYF. The genes are TRBV29-1 and TRBJ1-3; D gene ambiguous. The germline V and J ends were trimmed by 7 bases and 4 bases, with 11 bases remaining between them. Per the germline V gene, CDR1 is SQVTM and CDR2 is ANQGSEA. The CDR3 runs to 12 residues.

A single count supports this clone. This sequence joins TRBV9 and TRBJ2-3; D is ambiguous. The germline gives CDR1 SGDLS, CDR2 YYNGEE. CDR3 size: 16 residues. With 0 bases removed from V and 2 bases from J, the gap between germline ends came to 13 bases. CDR3 loop: CASSVEPLRNTDTQYF. DNA for the CDR3: TGTGCCAGCAGCGTAGAACCCTTAAGGAACACAGATACGCAGTATTTT.

The J gene is TRBJ2-7, the V gene TRBV11-1; tentatively, D is TRBD2 (6 bases). Germline V gene sequence: CDR1 SGHAT, CDR2 FQDESV (reference sequence). V was trimmed by 5 bases and J by 6 bases, leaving 17 bases between them. The CDR3 extends over 14 amino acids. The CDR3 DNA sequence: TGTGCCAGCAGCCCGGTCGCGGGACGGGGCGAGCAGTACTTC. This encodes CASSPVAGRGEQYF.

The V gene is TRBV15, the J gene TRBJ2-3, with D perhaps matching TRBD1 (6 bases). V lost 3 bases and J 6 bases, leaving 16 bases between the germline ends. Germline V CDR1 and CDR2: LNHNV, YYDKDF (reference sequence). This CDR3 region has 15 residues. CDR3 sequence: CATSSDRPGFDTQYF. Here the CDR3 DNA reads TGTGCCACCAGCAGCGACAGGCCAGGCTTTGATACGCAGTATTTT.

This sequence joins TRBV20-1 and TRBJ2-5; perhaps TRBD2 as D (5 bases). In germline, CDR1 is DFQATT, CDR2 SNEGSKA (reference sequence). V was clipped by 7 bases and J by 1 base, with 7 bases between them. The CDR3 loop spans 11 amino acids. The CDR3 DNA reads as TGCAGTGTTACTAGCCAAGAGACCCAGTACTTC. As protein: CSVTSQETQYF.

V gene TRBV9 combines with J gene TRBJ1-1; D is perhaps TRBD1 (6 bases). Deletions cut 4 bases from V and 4 bases from J, with 17 bases between. Germline CDR1 SGDLS, CDR2 YYNGEE. This CDR3 region has 15 residues. The CDR3 reads CASSPMWGQGTEAFF. As DNA, the CDR3 is TGTGCCAGCAGCCCAATGTGGGGGCAAGGCACTGAAGCTTTCTTT. Using reference TRBV9 and TRBJ1-1 for the parts outside the CDR3, the full variable domain is DSGVTQTPKHLITATGQRVTLRCSPRSGDLSVYWYQQSLDQGLQFLIQYYNGEERAKGNILERFSAQQFPDLHSELNLSSLELGDSALYFCASSPMWGQGTEAFFGQGTRLTVV.

This clone was recorded a few times. The chain is built from TRBV10-3 and TRBJ2-7; 7 bases line up with TRBD2. With 7 bases clipped from V and 0 bases from J, the junction kept 3 bases outside the gene matches. The CDR3 consists of 13 residues. CDR1 and CDR2 (germline): ENHRY, SYGVKD. CDR3 DNA: TGTGCCATCACAAGCGGGGACTCCTACGAGCAGTACTTC. This gives the protein CAITSGDSYEQYF.

This clone was observed a handful of times. V and J are TRBV5-5 and TRBJ2-5; 8 bases are a match to TRBD2. Germline loops: CDR1 SGHKS, CDR2 YYEKEE (reference sequence). The CDR3 totals 14 residues. With 0 bases clipped from V and 4 bases from J, the junction kept 2 bases outside the gene matches. The CDR3 nucleotides read TGTGCCAGCAGCTTGGAGCTAGCGGGAGAGACCCAGTACTTC. As protein: CASSLELAGETQYF. The whole variable domain, remainder taken from reference TRBV5-5 and TRBJ2-5, is DAGVTQSPTHLIKTRGQQVTLRCSPISGHKSVSWYQQVLGQGPQFIFQYYEKEERGRGNFPDRFSARQFPNYSSELNVNALLLGDSALYLCASSLELAGETQYFGPGTRLLVL.

A single count supports this clone. The V gene is TRBV30, the J gene TRBJ1-2; possible D gene TRBD1, 6 bases. The V and J ends lost 1 base and 8 bases respectively, with 14 bases between them. This CDR3 region has 13 residues. CDR1 GTSNPN and CDR2 SVGIG come from the germline V gene (reference sequence). CDR3 protein: CAWSAQGIKGYTF. For the CDR3, the DNA is TGTGCCTGGAGTGCTCAGGGGATCAAGGGCTACACCTTC. Full variable domain (outside the CDR3, taken from reference TRBV30 and TRBJ1-2): SQTIHQWPATLVQPVGSPLSLECTVEGTSNPNLYWYRQAAGRGLQLLFYSVGIGQISSEVPQNLSASRPQDRQFILSSKKLLLSDSGFYLCAWSAQGIKGYTFGSGTRLTVV.

The chain couples TRBV7-6 to TRBJ1-2; D may be TRBD1 (5 bases). This CDR3 has 16 residues. Deletions cut 5 bases from V and 0 bases from J, with 16 bases between. Germline V CDR1 and CDR2: SGHVS, FNYEAQ. The CDR3 DNA sequence: TGTGCCAGCAGCCCAACCCCCGGGGCAACTAACTATGGCTACACCTTC. This codes for CASSPTPGATNYGYTF.

The chain links TRBV10-3 to TRBJ2-1; tentative D call: TRBD2 (6 bases). The CDR3 has 13 residues. The V end was cut by 11 bases, the J end by 6 bases, with 17 bases between. Germline V gene data show CDR1 as ENHRY and CDR2 as SYGVKD. The CDR3: CAHHSGGGNEQFF. CDR3 DNA: TGTGCCCATCACTCCGGGGGAGGCAATGAGCAGTTCTTC.

The chain carries TRBV7-3 and TRBJ2-1; 8 bases align to TRBD2. Germline-derived CDR1 and CDR2 are SGHTA and FQGTGA. The CDR3 has 15 amino acids. The junction had 10 bases not matched to a gene; V was cut back by 5 bases and J by 7 bases. This CDR3 is CASSPPGGAGNEQFF. The CDR3 DNA sequence: TGTGCCAGCAGCCCACCGGGGGGGGCCGGTAATGAGCAGTTCTTC.

The rearrangement uses TRBV28 and TRBJ1-3; no firm D call. Trimming took 3 bases from V and 2 from J, leaving 11 bases between them. Germline CDR1 MDHEN, CDR2 SYDVKM. The CDR3 has 15 residues. The CDR3 here is CASSLYTAAGNTIYF. In DNA form, the CDR3 reads TGTGCCAGCAGTTTGTATACAGCTGCTGGAAACACCATATATTTT.

This clone has only one observation. The chain links TRBV19 to TRBJ1-2; perhaps TRBD1 as D (6 bases). The CDR3 runs 14 residues. Germline values: CDR1 LNHDA, CDR2 SQIVND (reference sequence). V gave up 2 bases and J gave up 8 bases, with 15 bases separating them. CDR3 sequence (DNA): TGTGCCAGTAGTATACGACAGGCCGACCTGGGCTACACCTTC. Translated: CASSIRQADLGYTF.